The source of this TCR beta chain is a study of blood T cell repertoires in COVID-19. Across the study: Samples came from the United States, Italy and Spain, spanning acute and convalescent COVID-19. In each case, the material was cDNA or gDNA derived from T cells, B-cell-depleted T cells, or PBMCs.

The germline CDR1 and CDR2 sequences are GTSNPN and SVGIG (reference sequence). V shed 1 base and J shed 7 bases, with 6 bases lying between them. CDR3 length equals 11 residues. Original handling: The authors estimated nucleated cell counts from reference gene primer amplification. TCRdb's table, derived via immunoSEQ multiplex PCR, lists solely in-frame clones and lacks some. V and J calls and clone size are as listed in that table; D and trimming were resolved from the DNA. This table has approximately 290,000 clones, more than 85% appearing once. The receptor's source is a young woman with COVID-19, enrolled during active disease. The specimen was peripheral blood. The chain combines TRBV30 with TRBJ2-3; D gene uncertain. The CDR3 is CAWSGGHTQYF. CDR3 sequence (DNA): TGTGCCTGGAGTGGTGGGCATACGCAGTATTTT.